A single sample gave rise to the 27 T cell receptor beta chains below, sequenced in a study of T cell repertoires in cytomegalovirus infection (dated by TCRdb to the late 2010s). Instrument used: Illumina HiSeq 1500. Through fastp at Q25 and MiXCR, TCRdb rebuilt clones from the public reads, retaining in-frame beta chains. Identical CDR3 protein sequences are pooled into one entry, listed with their most common genes and DNA. Across this sample there are about 920,000 distinct CDR3 sequences, with around a third seen only once. The ten largest make up about 14% of the sample. The intended sense of this specimen's treatment or condition label: in vitro stimulation with specific CMV peptide epitopes to enrich CMV-specific T cells. Their cognate antigens are unknown. Material: cultured CD8+ T cells from PBMCs, obtained from culture after CMV antigen stimulation. These receptors were obtained from a human donor in good health (CMV status not recorded). Some clones in this sample may be carry-over from other donors' samples.

This clonotype was detected many times. The J gene is TRBJ2-3, the V gene TRBV7-2, with D possibly TRBD1 on 6 matching bases. Germline values: CDR1 SGHTA, CDR2 FQGNSA. V lost 5 bases to trimming and J lost 2 bases, with 20 bases between them. The CDR3 covers 17 residues. The chain's CDR3 is CASSSETGLGDTDTQYF. The CDR3 bases are TGTGCCAGCAGCAGTGAAACAGGGTTGGGGGACACAGATACGCAGTATTTT.

This clonotype has ten or more counts. This chain connects TRBV7-2 to TRBJ1-6; 7 bases are a match to TRBD1. Germline V CDR1 and CDR2: SGHTA, FQGNSA. Losses at the gene ends were 5 bases for V and 9 bases for J; bases not matched to a gene: 7. CDR3 size: 14 residues. CDR3 in DNA: TGTGCCAGCAGCCCGACAGGGATTGGTTCACCCCTCCACTTT. Translation gives CASSPTGIGSPLHF.

This clonotype has a handful of counts. The chain is built from TRBV24-1 and TRBJ2-3; a weak D match, TRBD2 (7 bases). V was clipped by 5 bases and J by 2 bases, with 22 bases between them. Germline V gives CDR1 KGHDR, CDR2 SFDVKD. This CDR3 has 18 amino acids. DNA of the CDR3: TGTGCCACCAGTGCCCCGGGGGGACACGAACGTTCCACAGATACGCAGTATTTT. This codes for CATSAPGGHERSTDTQYF.

This rearrangement joins TRBV7-9 to TRBJ1-2; 8 nucleotides agree with TRBD1. Unmatched junction bases numbered 4, after V lost 5 bases and J lost 5 bases. CDR3 size: 13 residues. Germline CDR1 is SEHNR and CDR2 is FQNEAQ (reference sequence). The CDR3 DNA follows: TGTGCCAGCAGCATAGACAGGGGTTATGGCTACACCTTC. As protein: CASSIDRGYGYTF.

Ten or more counts support this clonotype. The chain uses TRBV12-3 or TRBV12-4 and TRBJ2-5, with 7 bases identical to TRBD1. The CDR3 has 15 residues. After removal of 11 bases from V and 1 base from J, the junction contained 13 bases not matched to a gene. The CDR3 nucleotides are TGTGCCTCCTTGGGGACAGACGTCTTCCAAGAGACCCAGTACTTC. It is translated as CASLGTDVFQETQYF.

This chain connects TRBV7-6 to TRBJ1-4; 7 bases map to TRBD1. Germline loops: CDR1 SGHVS, CDR2 FNYEAQ. The trim removed 3 bases at V and 7 bases at J, leaving 14 bases unmatched. This CDR3 comprises 17 residues. The CDR3 nucleotides are TGTGCCAGCAGCTTGGGTTGGCAGGGGGGCTTTGGTGAAAAACTGTTTTTT. It encodes CASSLGWQGGFGEKLFF. The whole variable domain, remainder taken from reference TRBV7-6 and TRBJ1-4, is GAGVSQSPRYKVTKRGQDVALRCDPISGHVSLYWYRQALGQGPEFLTYFNYEAQQDKSGLPNDRFSAERPEGSISTLTIQRTEQRDSAMYRCASSLGWQGGFGEKLFFGSGTQLSVL.

This clonotype came up a few times. The chain couples TRBV7-9 to TRBJ2-5, with 7 bases fitting TRBD1. The germline V gene has CDR1 SEHNR and CDR2 FQNEAQ (reference sequence). Losses at the gene ends were 2 bases for V and 4 bases for J; bases not matched to a gene: 4. The CDR3 has 14 residues. The CDR3 spells CASSLTQGSETQYF. In nucleotides, the CDR3 is TGTGCCAGCAGCTTAACACAGGGGTCAGAGACCCAGTACTTC. Full variable domain (outside the CDR3, taken from reference TRBV7-9 and TRBJ2-5): DTGVSQNPRHKITKRGQNVTFRCDPISEHNRLYWYRQTLGQGPEFLTYFQNEAQLEKSRLLSDRFSAERPKGSFSTLEIQRTEQGDSAMYLCASSLTQGSETQYFGPGTRLLVL.

This chain uses TRBV27 with TRBJ1-1; no definite D call. V gave up 6 bases and J gave up 0 bases, with 11 bases separating them. The CDR3 consists of 14 residues. Germline CDR1 is MNHEY and CDR2 is SMNVEV (reference sequence). CDR3 loop: CASSRRTVNTEAFF. For the CDR3, the DNA is TGTGCCAGCAGCCGGCGAACGGTGAACACTGAAGCTTTCTTT.

The chain has TRBV12-3 or TRBV12-4 and TRBJ1-3, with D possibly being TRBD1 (5 bases). V lost 7 bases, J lost 1 base, and 11 bases lay in between. The CDR3 is 14 amino acids. CDR3 sequence (DNA): TGTGCCAGCATCCCAGGGATATCTGGAAACACCATATATTTT. Translating gives CASIPGISGNTIYF.

The chain employs TRBV27 and TRBJ1-5; D remains unclear. Between the trimmed V and J ends, which lost 5 bases and 2 bases, there was a span of 10 bases. The CDR3 is 14 residues long. Looked up from germline, CDR1 is MNHEY and CDR2 is SMNVEV (reference sequence). The CDR3 nucleotides are TGTGCCAGCAGTGGCAGGATCGGCAATCAGCCCCAGCATTTT. Protein sequence: CASSGRIGNQPQHF.

This clonotype was observed many times. This chain links TRBV19 with TRBJ2-2; D perhaps matches TRBD1 (6 bases). From germline, CDR1 is LNHDA and CDR2 SQIVND (reference sequence). The CDR3 extends over 12 amino acids. V was trimmed by 7 bases and J by 10 bases, leaving 13 bases between them. CDR3 nucleotides: TGTGCCAGTACCAAGTCAGGGGCGGAGCTGTTTTTT. It is translated as CASTKSGAELFF.

The J gene is TRBJ1-5, the V gene TRBV27; tentatively, D is TRBD1 (5 bases). Germline lookup yields CDR1 MNHEY and CDR2 SMNVEV (reference sequence). CDR3 size: 19 residues. V was clipped by 4 bases and J by 2 bases, with 24 bases between them. The chain's CDR3 is CASSSYPPGPRAGNQPQHF. The DNA of the CDR3 is TGTGCCAGCAGTTCCTACCCGCCGGGACCAAGAGCGGGCAATCAGCCCCAGCATTTT.

This clonotype was seen many times. V is TRBV7-9 and J is TRBJ1-1, with D maybe TRBD1 (5 bases). The CDR3 contains 16 residues. Germline loops: CDR1 SEHNR, CDR2 FQNEAQ (reference sequence). The germline V and J ends were trimmed by 7 bases and 0 bases, with 18 bases remaining between them. In DNA form, the CDR3 reads TGTGCCAGCACCCCCGTGAAGGGACTTCTGAACACTGAAGCTTTCTTT. This translates into CASTPVKGLLNTEAFF.

The chain's CDR3 is CSAFGPSNEKLFF. CDR3 sequence (DNA): TGCAGCGCCTTCGGACCCTCTAATGAAAAACTGTTTTTT. The rearrangement links TRBV29-1 to TRBJ1-4; the D is unclear. V dropped 7 bases and J dropped 3 bases, with 12 bases sitting between them. Germline values: CDR1 SQVTM, CDR2 ANQGSEA. The CDR3 runs to 13 residues.

V and J are TRBV7-6 and TRBJ1-5; D ambiguous. Per the germline V gene, CDR1 is SGHVS and CDR2 is FNYEAQ. Trimming removed 2 bases at V and 4 bases at J, with 9 bases between. The CDR3 totals 14 residues. The CDR3 is CASSLYGENQPQHF. The CDR3 nucleotides are TGTGCCAGCAGCTTATATGGGGAGAATCAGCCCCAGCATTTT.

The rearrangement links TRBV5-1 to TRBJ2-2, with 11 positions matching TRBD2. Germline V CDR1 and CDR2: SGHRS, YFSETQ. V was clipped by 4 bases and J by 4 bases; unmatched bases: 15. The CDR3 length is 19 residues. CDR3: CASSGPLAGATAGTGELFF. As DNA, the CDR3 is TGCGCCAGCAGCGGACCACTAGCGGGGGCCACCGCGGGCACCGGGGAGCTGTTTTTT.

This clonotype turned up a few times. This chain joins TRBV6-5 and TRBJ1-5; D ambiguous. The CDR3 length is 14 residues. The V gene's germline CDR1 is MNHEY and CDR2 SVGAGI. Trimming removed 5 bases at V and 1 base at J, with 9 bases between. The CDR3 nucleotides read TGTGCCAGCAGTCCCACACGCAGCAATCAGCCCCAGCATTTT. Amino acid sequence: CASSPTRSNQPQHF.

This clonotype was seen more than once but under ten times. This chain uses TRBV7-6 with TRBJ2-7; TRBD2 matches at 7 bases. The V gene's germline CDR1 is SGHVS and CDR2 FNYEAQ. The ends lost 0 bases at V and 2 bases at J; junction bases unmatched: 4. The CDR3 is 15 residues long. The CDR3 reads CASSLAQAGTYEQYF. In nucleotides, the CDR3 is TGTGCCAGCAGCTTAGCGCAAGCGGGGACCTACGAGCAGTACTTC.

This clonotype came up a few times. The chain carries TRBV4-2 and TRBJ2-3, with 8 bases that match TRBD2. The CDR3 is made up of 17 amino acids. Germline CDR1 LGHNA, CDR2 YNFKEQ. Trimming removed 0 bases from V and 5 bases from J; junction bases left unmatched: 10. CDR3 DNA sequence: TGTGCCAGCAGCCAAGAAATGACGGGGGGGCCCGGAGATACGCAGTATTTT. Protein sequence: CASSQEMTGGPGDTQYF.

This clonotype was observed at least ten times. The CDR3 sequence: CASSFGTSGANTGELFF. The DNA for the CDR3 is TGTGCCAGCAGCTTTGGGACTAGCGGGGCTAACACCGGGGAGCTGTTTTTT. V and J are TRBV7-9 and TRBJ2-2; TRBD2 agrees at 13 bases. This CDR3 is 17 amino acids long. Germline V gives CDR1 SEHNR, CDR2 FQNEAQ (reference sequence). J gave up 2 bases and V 3 bases, and 3 bases lay outside the gene matches.

The rearrangement joins TRBV12-5 to TRBJ1-1; D perhaps matches TRBD1 (5 bases). The V end lost 3 bases, the J end lost 5 bases, and 13 bases lay between the germline ends. The germline CDR1 and CDR2 sequences are LGHNT and FRNRAP. This CDR3 contains 14 residues. CDR3: CASGLSGGWTEAFF. CDR3 in DNA: TGTGCTAGTGGTTTATCGGGGGGATGGACTGAAGCTTTCTTT.

This clonotype came up a few times. The chain joins TRBV2 to TRBJ2-1; TRBD2 matches 13 bases. V dropped 10 bases and J dropped 4; count of bases not matched to a gene: 10. This CDR3 has 16 residues. Germline CDR1 reads SNHLY; CDR2 reads FYNNEI. Here the CDR3 DNA reads TGTGCCAACCGGACTAGCGGGGGTCGAGGGTACAATGAGCAGTTCTTC. Its protein is CANRTSGGRGYNEQFF.

Ten or more counts support this clonotype. V and J are TRBV7-9 and TRBJ1-5; D not resolved. Germline V gene lookup returns CDR1 SEHNR and CDR2 FQNEAQ (reference sequence). V lost 0 bases to trimming and J lost 2 bases, with 8 bases between them. The CDR3 is made up of 15 amino acids. The CDR3 DNA follows: TGTGCCAGCAGCTTAGCTCCTACAGGCAATCAGCCCCAGCATTTT. It yields the protein CASSLAPTGNQPQHF.

This clonotype was observed once. The gene calls are TRBV6-6 and TRBJ2-7; 7 bases are a match to TRBD1. CDR3 length: 14 amino acids. With V trimmed by 3 bases and J by 5 bases, 7 bases remained unmatched. Germline CDR1 and CDR2: MNHNY and SVGAGI (reference sequence). The CDR3, as DNA: TGTGCCAGCAGTTATCAAGACAGGGCCCACGAGCAGTACGTC. Translating it yields CASSYQDRAHEQYV.

This sequence joins TRBV5-1 and TRBJ1-2, with 8 nucleotides matching TRBD1. V lost 2 bases to trimming and J lost 6 bases; unmatched junction nucleotides: 15. Per the germline V gene, CDR1 is SGHRS and CDR2 is YFSETQ. This CDR3 is 17 amino acids long. The CDR3 here is CASSFGTDRVGFDGYTF. In DNA, the CDR3 is TGCGCCAGCAGCTTCGGTACGGACAGGGTGGGATTTGATGGCTACACCTTC.

Turning to this clonotype: This could be a read error, since a much larger clone is one nucleotide away. V and J are TRBV7-8 and TRBJ1-6; maybe TRBD1 (6 bases). Between the trimmed V and J ends, which lost 1 base and 6 bases, there was a span of 10 bases. Germline V lookup: CDR1 SGHVS, CDR2 FQNEAQ. This CDR3 region has 15 residues. DNA of the CDR3: TGTGCCAGCAGCTTAGAGAGAGGGGGTAATTCACCCCTCCACTTT. This encodes CASSLERGGNSPLHF.

This clonotype was found a few times. The chain recombines TRBV6-2 or TRBV6-3 with TRBJ1-1; D unresolved. Trimming took 3 bases from V and 2 from J, leaving 7 bases between them. This CDR3 has 13 residues. Germline assignment: CDR1 MNHEY and CDR2 SVGEGT. The CDR3 loop is CASSYMLNTEAFF. The CDR3 coding sequence is TGTGCCAGCAGTTATATGTTAAACACTGAAGCTTTCTTT.